These T cell receptor beta chains were read from a single sample in a study of T cell responses to AZD1222 COVID-19 vaccine. The assay was immunoSEQ multiplex PCR, and TCRdb's table has in-frame clones only and misses some. The sample has roughly 120,000 clones, 75% to 95% seen once. The source was peripheral blood, collected on day 0 of AZD1222 vaccination. All receptors come from an adult in good health. CDR3s include the opening cysteine and the closing phenylalanine or tryptophan. D genes are given only for firm matches. A row's size may be missing; if present it is once, few, many or a size class.

j_call clone_size v_call d_call cdr3_aa cdr3_nt
TRBJ1-6 NA TRBV5-4 TRBD1 CASGLTGRNSPLHF TGTGCCAGCGGCCTGACAGGGCGGAATTCACCCCTCCACTTT
TRBJ1-1 NA TRBV23-1 NA CANPMASAWNTEAFF TGCGCCAACCCAATGGCCTCAGCTTGGAACACTGAAGCTTTCTTT
TRBJ2-1 NA TRBV7-2 TRBD2 CASSFGLAGDYNEQFF TGTGCCAGCAGCTTTGGACTAGCGGGAGACTACAATGAGCAGTTCTTC
TRBJ1-5 NA TRBV29-1 NA CSGGGVGQPQHF TGCAGCGGGGGAGGGGTAGGGCAGCCCCAGCATTTT
TRBJ1-6 NA TRBV6-6 NA CASRLLQGYNSPLHF TGTGCCAGCAGACTACTACAGGGTTACAATTCACCCCTCCACTTT
TRBJ1-1 NA TRBV5-1 TRBD1 CASRRDSMNTEAFF TGCGCCAGCAGGCGGGACAGCATGAACACTGAAGCTTTCTTT
TRBJ2-2 few TRBV24-1 NA CATSYLAGELFF TGTGCCACCAGTTACTTGGCCGGGGAGCTGTTTTTT
TRBJ2-7 NA TRBV6-1 NA CASSEPGSYEQYF TGTGCCAGCAGTGAACCGGGCTCCTACGAGCAGTACTTC
TRBJ1-6 NA TRBV6-5 NA CASSRGSRVSPLHF TGTGCCAGCAGCAGGGGCAGTCGTGTTTCACCCCTCCACTTT
TRBJ1-1 NA TRBV27 TRBD1 CASIATGGQTEAFF TGTGCCAGCATCGCGACAGGGGGACAAACTGAAGCTTTCTTT
TRBJ1-2 NA TRBV7-9 NA CASSLGVDTHGYTF TGTGCCAGCAGCTTAGGGGTTGACACCCATGGCTACACCTTC
TRBJ1-5 NA TRBV19 TRBD1 CASTPGTGVSPQHF TGTGCCAGCACCCCCGGGACAGGGGTTTCGCCCCAGCATTTT
TRBJ1-1 NA TRBV27 NA CASQTGQRYTEAFF TGTGCCAGCCAAACCGGACAGCGATACACTGAAGCTTTCTTT
TRBJ1-1 medium-sized TRBV27 NA CASSPDGVGTMNTEAFF TGTGCCAGCAGTCCGGACGGGGTTGGTACCATGAACACTGAAGCTTTCTTT
TRBJ1-2 once TRBV12-5 NA CASGFLLTHGYTF TGTGCTAGTGGTTTTTTGCTAACCCATGGCTACACCTTC
TRBJ1-2 NA TRBV7-9 NA CASSRDHYGYTF TGTGCCAGCAGCCGGGACCACTATGGCTACACCTTC
TRBJ2-2 NA TRBV27 TRBD2 CASRTSWTSGGTGELFF TGTGCCAGCAGGACTTCGTGGACTAGCGGAGGTACCGGGGAGCTGTTTTTT
TRBJ2-1 NA TRBV7-3 NA CASSPGVGEQFF TGTGCCAGCAGCCCCGGGGTCGGTGAGCAGTTCTTC
TRBJ1-6 NA TRBV6-1 NA CASSKAGGNNSPLHF TGTGCCAGCAGTAAAGCGGGGGGAAATAATTCACCCCTCCACTTT
TRBJ2-1 NA TRBV29-1 NA CSVTGFDYNEQFF TGCAGCGTTACAGGATTTGACTACAATGAGCAGTTCTTC
TRBJ2-7 NA TRBV5-1 TRBD2 CASSFGTSGSSYEQYF TGCGCCAGCAGCTTCGGGACTAGCGGGAGTTCCTACGAGCAGTACTTC
TRBJ1-1 NA TRBV29-1 NA CSALQKLNTEAFF TGCAGCGCACTACAGAAGCTGAACACTGAAGCTTTCTTT
TRBJ1-3 NA TRBV5-5 NA CASSWDDHFGNTIYF TGTGCCAGCAGCTGGGACGACCACTTTGGAAACACCATATATTTT
TRBJ2-7 NA TRBV29-1 TRBD1 CSVEEETGGYEQYF TGCAGCGTTGAAGAGGAGACAGGGGGCTACGAGCAGTACTTC
TRBJ2-7 NA TRBV5-4 TRBD2 CASSPLTSGIGEQYF TGTGCCAGCAGCCCCCTGACTAGCGGGATTGGTGAGCAGTACTTC
TRBJ2-1 NA TRBV4-2 NA CASSQEGAGRGDEQFF TGTGCCAGCAGCCAAGAAGGTGCAGGGCGGGGCGATGAGCAGTTCTTC
TRBJ1-5 NA TRBV5-5 NA CASSLARQGSNQPQHF TGTGCCAGCAGCTTGGCCAGGCAGGGTAGCAATCAGCCCCAGCATTTT
TRBJ1-5 once TRBV19 NA CASSAVGGGNQPQHF TGTGCCAGTAGTGCCGTAGGTGGGGGCAATCAGCCCCAGCATTTT
TRBJ2-1 NA TRBV19 NA CASSISTEDYNEQFF TGTGCCAGTAGTATTTCGACAGAAGATTACAATGAGCAGTTCTTC
TRBJ2-7 few TRBV10-3 TRBD1 CAISLGQGSYEQYF TGTGCCATCAGTCTCGGACAGGGCTCCTACGAGCAGTACTTC
TRBJ1-3 NA TRBV5-1 NA CASSLQGNGNTIYF TGCGCCAGCAGCCTACAGGGTAACGGAAACACCATATATTTT
TRBJ1-1 NA TRBV19 NA CASSPLGGGNTEAFF TGTGCCAGTAGCCCGTTAGGGGGGGGGAACACTGAAGCTTTCTTT
TRBJ1-1 NA TRBV19 NA CASSPQNTEAFF TGTGCCAGTAGTCCACAGAACACTGAAGCTTTCTTT
TRBJ2-7 NA TRBV6-5 NA CASSQNVPSSYEQYF TGTGCCAGCAGCCAGAACGTCCCGAGCAGCTACGAGCAGTACTTC
TRBJ1-6 NA TRBV5-1 TRBD1 CASSLVGTTGPSPLHF TGCGCCAGCAGCTTGGTGGGGACGACAGGGCCTTCACCCCTCCACTTT
TRBJ2-7 NA TRBV7-2 TRBD2 CASSLNMGGEEEQYF TGTGCCAGCAGCTTAAATATGGGAGGGGAGGAAGAGCAGTACTTC
TRBJ1-3 NA TRBV9 TRBD1 CASSGQGVASGNTIYF TGTGCCAGCAGCGGACAGGGGGTAGCCTCTGGAAACACCATATATTTT
TRBJ2-3 NA TRBV21-1 NA CASSGPTSGTDTQYF TGTGCCAGCAGCGGACCGACTAGCGGTACAGATACGCAGTATTTT
TRBJ1-1 NA TRBV12-3/TRBV12-4 NA CASSFSLAEAFF TGTGCCAGCAGTTTTTCCCTGGCTGAAGCTTTCTTT
TRBJ2-7 NA TRBV1 NA CTSSQDTARPGGYEQYF TGCACCAGCAGCCAGGATACGGCTAGGCCGGGAGGCTACGAGCAGTACTTC